This T cell receptor beta chain was captured in a study of T cells in Graves' hyperthyroidism and ophthalmopathy (dated by TCRdb to the late 2010s). General notes on the study: Peripheral blood was collected at initial diagnosis, before any treatment. TCR V-J signatures able to tell the groups apart were searched for in a discovery cohort of about a hundred patients, of whom under 45 had Graves' ophthalmopathy and 57 had stable Graves' hyperthyroidism. Prospective prediction of ophthalmopathy was tested in an independent validation cohort of 18 to 20 hyperthyroidism patients and approximately 17 patients who later progressed to ophthalmopathy. The roughly 91 discovery patients were randomly divided into training and test sets at a 7:3 ratio. Thyroid tissue and blood T-cell repertoires from more than five Graves' hyperthyroidism patients were also compared in the study. After blood sampling, hyperthyroidism patients were treated with methimazole at a starting dose of 30 mg daily, and ophthalmopathy patients were treated with high-dose intravenous methylprednisolone. TCR Vbeta CDR3 sequencing of 120 to 150 peripheral blood samples (roughly 43 ophthalmopathy, about 75 hyperthyroidism and roughly 17 progressor patients) is reported in the paper.

Overall results and qualifications from the work: Ophthalmopathy was separated from stable hyperthyroidism by a 13 V-J signature model, with over 85% sensitivity and about 84% specificity obtained in cross-validation and 80%/75% obtained in testing. In validation, progression to ophthalmopathy was predicted by the model with around 71% sensitivity and under 85% specificity, a median of roughly six months before onset. Sample size was not statistically predetermined, and investigators were not blinded to group allocation. Most expanded thyroid clonotypes (frequency above 0.001) were also detected in blood, a finding suggesting that blood repertoires may reflect thyroid immune responses.

V is clipped by 0 bases and J by 2 bases, and the sequence between their germline boundaries is 10 bases long. The CDR3 spans 15 residues, from the cysteine through the phenylalanine. Only the CDR3 part of the read is kept: 45 bases, read in frame from the first base. CDR1 and CDR2, per the germline V gene, are MGHRA and YSYEKL. This clonotype was seen more than once but under ten times. This clone's antigen is unknown. Base qualities are not recorded, but no much larger clone differs from it by a single base. Ophthalmopathy patients had moderately to severely active disease, with a Clinical Activity Score of 3 or more, a NOSPECS grade of 4 or more, and a disease duration of less than 3 months. Exclusion was applied to patients with uncontrolled infections, other autoimmune diseases, pregnancy or lactation. Clinical symptoms, serum thyroxine and TRAb, thyroid ultrasound, and orbital computed tomography formed the basis for the diagnoses. PBMCs were separated from over 9 ml of fresh peripheral blood using Ficoll-Paque density gradient centrifugation. Total RNA was extracted with Trizol reagent, and quality was checked on an Agilent 2100 Bioanalyzer.

Amplification of TCR beta CDR3 regions was carried out from RNA transcripts. For the first round of RT-PCR on the TCR CDR3, the HTBI primer set was used together with the Qiagen OneStep RT-PCR kit. A second multiplex PCR round built the libraries, followed by size selection and purification. Libraries were sequenced paired-end with 100 bp reads on an Illumina HiSeq2000. Turning to the authors' computational methods: SOAPnuke was used to process the raw data, removing reads that contained adapters or uncalled bases, had a mean Phred below 15, or lacked an exact match to the constant primer or identifier. COPE v1.2.5 was used to merge the high-quality paired reads, and each unique nucleotide sequence was defined as a clonotype. MiTCR v1.1 was used to align the clonotypes against IMGT TRBV, TRBD and TRBJ reference segments. The analysis was restricted to V-J combinations with a frequency above 0.0001, which together covered 99% to 99.2% of the repertoires. The TCS score was defined as the ratio of F50 (clonal expansion) to E x V (chaos), calculated using BLOSUM62-based TCRdist between CDR3 peptides within each V-J. Welch's t-statistics and random forest reduced 500 to 650 V-J features to some 14, which were used in a naive Bayes classifier (R e1071). TCRdb cleaned the public reads at Q25 with fastp, built clones with MiXCR and kept in-frame beta chains. CDR3 protein duplicates are merged, each entry listing the most common genes and DNA. TCRdb's processing, not the authors' own work, is the source of the V and J calls. Present in this sample are about 370,000 distinct CDR3 sequences, 13% to 15% of which were seen just once. Together, the top ten hold approximately 19% of the sample.

Sample: blood. The clonotype comes from a woman aged 55-69 years with Graves' ophthalmopathy. Recombination joined TRBV4-1 with TRBJ2-5, with the D gene too uncertain to name. The DNA sequence is TGCGCCAGCAGCCAAGATGGAACTTATCAAGAGACCCAGTACTTC. Translated, it gives CASSQDGTYQETQYF.